Following are 18 T cell receptor beta chains from one sample sequenced in a study of cytomegalovirus exposure and HLA in healthy donors. Researchers ran the PCR with 60 Vbeta and 13 Jbeta primers. Using immunoSEQ multiplex PCR, the repertoire was profiled, and TCRdb retains in-frame clones only, with some absent. The sample records about 160,000 clones, about 81% being singletons. Sequenced sample: PBMCs. All receptors come from a girl aged 2-10 years in good health and CMV-seropositive.

This chain joins TRBV28 and TRBJ2-5; TRBD1 aligns across 7 bases. Germline V CDR1 and CDR2: MDHEN, SYDVKM. J lost 4 bases, V lost 1 base, and 6 bases had no gene match. CDR3 length: 15 amino acids. The CDR3 bases are TGTGCCAGCAGTTTATCCCACAGGGGTGCAGAGACCCAGTACTTC. This codes for CASSLSHRGAETQYF.

This chain links TRBV6-5 with TRBJ2-7; TRBD1 is a possible D gene (5 bases). The CDR3 sequence is 15 residues long. V lost 0 bases and J lost 2, with 11 bases in between. CDR1 and CDR2 (germline): MNHEY, SVGAGI. Here the CDR3 DNA reads TGTGCCAGCAGTTACTCCACAGGCGACGCCTACGAGCAGTACTTC. Its translation: CASSYSTGDAYEQYF.

V gene TRBV4-1 combines with J gene TRBJ1-5; no firm D call. There are 15 residues in the CDR3. V lost 6 bases, J lost 1 base, and 13 bases lay in between. Germline V gene sequence: CDR1 MGHRA, CDR2 YSYEKL. CDR3 coding DNA: TGCGCCAGCAGGGCAACACAAAAAAGCAATCAGCCCCAGCATTTT. It translates to CASRATQKSNQPQHF.

The chain uses TRBV7-9 and TRBJ1-2; TRBD1 matches 10 bases. The J segment lost 2 bases and the V segment lost 5 bases, leaving 5 bases of the junction unmatched. This CDR3 has 15 residues. Germline CDR1 reads SEHNR; CDR2 reads FQNEAQ (reference sequence). In DNA form, the CDR3 reads TGTGCCAGCAGCCGGACAGGGGGAGGAAACTATGGCTACACCTTC. Residues: CASSRTGGGNYGYTF.

The chain combines TRBV6-1 with TRBJ2-3; TRBD1 agrees at 10 bases. CDR1 MNHNS and CDR2 SASEGT come from the germline V gene. The ends lost 4 bases at V and 5 bases at J; junction bases unmatched: 3. There are 14 residues in the CDR3. The CDR3 loop is CASSGGTGVDTQYF. The CDR3 coding sequence is TGTGCCAGCAGTGGTGGGACAGGGGTAGATACGCAGTATTTT.

This chain links TRBV5-4 with TRBJ1-1; D is possibly TRBD1 (6 bases). The V and J ends lost 0 bases and 1 base respectively, with 10 bases between them. In germline, CDR1 is SGHNT, CDR2 YYREEE (reference sequence). This CDR3 has 15 residues. The CDR3 DNA reads as TGTGCCAGCAGCTTGGGATTGGGACAGAACACTGAAGCTTTCTTT. Translated, it gives CASSLGLGQNTEAFF.

The chain carries TRBV5-1 and TRBJ1-1; a weak D match, TRBD1 (6 bases). This CDR3 has 14 residues. V lost 6 bases, J lost 4 bases, and 16 bases lay in between. Germline V gives CDR1 SGHRS, CDR2 YFSETQ. The CDR3 DNA reads TGCGCCAGCATGTACGCGGGCAGGGGCACTGAAGCTTTCTTT. It codes for CASMYAGRGTEAFF.

This chain joins TRBV10-1 and TRBJ1-2, with D tentatively TRBD1 (5 bases). Per germline, CDR1 WNHNN and CDR2 SYGVQD (reference sequence). CDR3 length: 16 residues. The V gene lost 0 bases and the J gene lost 8 bases, with 19 bases spanning the gap. In DNA form, the CDR3 reads TGCGCCAGCAGTGAGTCAAGGGACTTCGGGCCCGGAGGCTACACCTTC. It specifies CASSESRDFGPGGYTF.

The chain couples TRBV28 to TRBJ2-3; 8 bases are shared with TRBD2. The V and J ends lost 3 bases and 0 bases, in that order; junction bases with no gene match: 5. Germline V lookup: CDR1 MDHEN, CDR2 SYDVKM. The CDR3 runs to 16 residues. The CDR3 DNA reads as TGTGCCAGCAGTTTGCCGGGACTAGGGAGCACAGATACGCAGTATTTT. This codes for CASSLPGLGSTDTQYF.

This chain connects TRBV6-5 to TRBJ2-1; maybe TRBD2 (5 bases). This CDR3 has 15 amino acids. Germline V gene data show CDR1 as MNHEY and CDR2 as SVGAGI. V was cut by 6 bases and J by 0 bases, with 12 bases left in between. The CDR3 DNA reads TGTGCCAGCAGAACCCCGGGGTCCTCCTACAATGAGCAGTTCTTC. Encoded protein: CASRTPGSSYNEQFF.

This clone was detected a few times. The chain has TRBV5-1 and TRBJ2-2; 12 bases match TRBD2. Germline trimming cut 2 bases from V and 8 bases from J; bases unmatched to any gene: 4. The CDR3 is 15 amino acids. The germline gives CDR1 SGHRS, CDR2 YFSETQ. As DNA, the CDR3 is TGCGCCAGCAGCTTCCTACTAGCGGGAGGAGGGGAGCTGTTTTTT. Translating gives CASSFLLAGGGELFF.

J is TRBJ1-4 and V is TRBV7-2, with TRBD1 matching 7 bases. The trim removed 2 bases at V and 5 bases at J, leaving 5 bases unmatched. CDR1 and CDR2 (germline): SGHTA, FQGNSA. The CDR3 is 15 residues long. CDR3 in DNA: TGTGCCAGCAGCTTACGGGGACAGTTGAATGAAAAACTGTTTTTT. Protein product: CASSLRGQLNEKLFF. Using reference TRBV7-2 and TRBJ1-4 for the parts outside the CDR3, the full variable domain is GAGVSQSPSNKVTEKGKDVELRCDPISGHTALYWYRQSLGQGLEFLIYFQGNSAPDKSGLPSDRFSAERTGGSVSTLTIQRTQQEDSAVYLCASSLRGQLNEKLFFGSGTQLSVL.

V and J are TRBV30 and TRBJ2-7; D is perhaps TRBD1 (6 bases). CDR3 length equals 13 residues. Germline V CDR1 and CDR2: GTSNPN, SVGIG (reference sequence). Trimming shortened V by 3 bases and J by 2 bases, and 11 bases separated the two germline ends. The CDR3 bases are TGTGCCTGGAGCGTGGGGACAACCTACGAGCAGTACTTC. This codes for CAWSVGTTYEQYF.

This chain connects TRBV2 to TRBJ1-1; D is possibly TRBD1 (5 bases). Trimming cost V 6 bases and J 7 bases, with 12 bases left between them. The CDR3 has 12 amino acids. Germline V gene lookup returns CDR1 SNHLY and CDR2 FYNNEI. The CDR3 spells CASRADMLEAFF. The CDR3 nucleotides are TGTGCCAGCAGGGCGGACATGCTTGAAGCTTTCTTT.

In its sample, this clone was seen a few times. The rearrangement joins TRBV7-8 to TRBJ2-7; tentatively, D is TRBD1 (6 bases). This CDR3 comprises 15 residues. Germline CDR1 and CDR2: SGHVS and FQNEAQ. V was shortened by 4 bases and J by 4 bases, with 17 bases between the two germline ends. This chain's CDR3 is CASSYYGTPLYEQYF. The CDR3 nucleotides read TGTGCCAGCAGCTACTACGGGACACCTTTATACGAGCAGTACTTC.

This clone appeared a few times. V and J are TRBV30 and TRBJ2-5; TRBD1 agrees at 7 bases. CDR3 length: 13 residues. CDR1 GTSNPN and CDR2 SVGIG come from the germline V gene (reference sequence). The junction had 4 bases not matched to a gene; V was cut back by 1 base and J by 5 bases. The CDR3 spells CAWSGDSLETQYF. The CDR3 DNA sequence: TGTGCCTGGAGTGGGGACAGCCTGGAGACCCAGTACTTC.

The J gene is TRBJ1-3, the V gene TRBV30, with no clear D. The CDR3 is 15 amino acids. Germline V CDR1 and CDR2: GTSNPN, SVGIG (reference sequence). V was shortened by 3 bases and J by 0 bases, with 12 bases between the two germline ends. The CDR3 region is CAWSDAGSSGNTIYF. The CDR3 nucleotides are TGTGCCTGGAGCGACGCGGGGAGCTCTGGAAACACCATATATTTT.

The chain couples TRBV21-1 to TRBJ2-1; the table's D call, TRBD1, was not checked against the DNA. TRBV21-1 is an annotated pseudogene. This CDR3 has 19 residues. Written as DNA, the CDR3 is TGTGCCAGCAGCAAATTCATATCCGGGACAGGGACCTCCTACAATGAGCAGTTCTTC. Translating gives CASSKFISGTGTSYNEQFF.